Below, 24 T cell receptor beta chains from the same sample are listed, as sequenced in a study of T cells in Graves' hyperthyroidism and ophthalmopathy. The TCR beta CDR3 regions underwent amplification using RNA transcripts as the source. HTBI primers were used for first-round RT-PCR of the TCR CDR3. Each CDR3 protein is one row after TCRdb ran MiXCR on the multiplex PCR reads. The top ten hold roughly 33% of the sample, which has over 300,000 distinct CDR3 sequences, roughly 13% seen once. Sequencing input: blood. These TCRs come from a woman between 40 and 50 years old with Graves' ophthalmopathy.

This clonotype was recorded many times. This chain uses TRBV2 with TRBJ2-3; D ambiguous. Trimming took off 0 bases at V and 2 bases at J, with 15 bases between the two ends. In germline, CDR1 is SNHLY, CDR2 FYNNEI. The CDR3 sequence is 17 residues long. The CDR3 spells CASSEAPTRIFTDTQYF. The CDR3 DNA follows: TGTGCCAGCAGTGAAGCGCCGACAAGGATTTTCACAGATACGCAGTATTTT.

Only a few counts were recorded for this clonotype. Mismatch with germline at one junction end may stem from a read error. The J gene is TRBJ2-7, the V gene TRBV20-1; 11 bases are shared with TRBD2. Germline CDR1 DFQATT, CDR2 SNEGSKA (reference sequence). The CDR3 is 16 residues long. The CDR3 region is CSARVGLAGLSYERYF. DNA for the CDR3: TGCAGTGCTAGAGTCGGACTAGCGGGTCTCTCCTACGAGCGGTACTTC.

On this clonotype: With a much larger clone just one base away, this may be a read error. This rearrangement joins TRBV6-1 to TRBJ2-2; D is possibly TRBD1 (6 bases). Trimming removed 8 bases at V and 1 base at J, with 14 bases between. CDR1 is MNHNS, CDR2 SASEGT, per germline. This CDR3 region has 15 residues. CDR3 sequence: CASPDRLLNTGELFF. CDR3 in DNA: TGTGCCAGCCCTGACAGGTTACTGAACACCGGGGAGCTGTTTTTT.

This clonotype was counted ten times or more. The rearrangement joins TRBV20-1 to TRBJ2-3, with D unresolved. CDR3 size: 13 residues. Germline lookup yields CDR1 DFQATT and CDR2 SNEGSKA (reference sequence). With 3 bases removed from V and 1 base from J, the gap between germline ends came to 8 bases. The CDR3 region is CSARGPGTDTQYF. DNA of the CDR3: TGCAGTGCTAGGGGCCCCGGCACAGATACGCAGTATTTT.

This clonotype was counted at least ten times. The chain joins TRBV28 to TRBJ2-7; 10 positions match TRBD1. V lost 8 bases, J lost 3 bases, and 4 bases stayed unmatched. The germline V gene has CDR1 MDHEN and CDR2 SYDVKM. This CDR3 contains 13 residues. For the CDR3, the DNA is TGTGCCAGCCAGACAGGGGGCATCTACGAGCAGTACTTC. It is translated as CASQTGGIYEQYF.

The CDR3 coding sequence is TGTGCCAGCAGCCTAGCTAGGGACAGGGTCCACTATGGCTACACCTTC. This encodes CASSLARDRVHYGYTF. The chain combines TRBV13 with TRBJ1-2; 9 bases align to TRBD1. Germline-derived CDR1 and CDR2 are PRHDT and FYEKMQ (reference sequence). With 5 bases clipped from V and 3 bases from J, the junction kept 10 bases outside the gene matches. This CDR3 comprises 16 residues.

This clonotype was seen a handful of times. The V gene is TRBV6-1, the J gene TRBJ1-3; no clear D. This CDR3 has 13 amino acids. V gave up 2 bases and J gave up 5 bases, with 7 bases separating them. Germline-derived CDR1 and CDR2 are MNHNS and SASEGT. The chain's CDR3 is CASSELSRNTIYF. The CDR3 coding sequence is TGTGCCAGCAGTGAATTGTCCCGAAACACCATATATTTT.

The rearrangement links TRBV19 to TRBJ2-7; 8 bases are a match to TRBD1. The CDR3 runs to 15 residues. Germline CDR1 and CDR2: LNHDA and SQIVND (reference sequence). The V and J ends lost 0 bases and 5 bases, in that order; junction bases with no gene match: 6. CDR3 in amino acids: CASSIDGQGLNEQYF. The DNA of the CDR3 is TGTGCCAGTAGTATAGACGGACAGGGTTTAAACGAGCAGTACTTC.

This clonotype came up many times. V gene TRBV10-3 combines with J gene TRBJ2-7, with D uncertain. The CDR3 has 13 residues. V dropped 0 bases and J dropped 7 bases, with 10 bases sitting between them. Germline CDR1 is ENHRY and CDR2 is SYGVKD. In DNA, the CDR3 is TGTGCCATCAGTGAGTCCATGGGTTTTGAGCAGTACTTC. It codes for CAISESMGFEQYF.

The V call is TRBV3-1, the J call TRBJ2-1; weak D call: TRBD2 (6 bases). The CDR3 contains 14 residues. Trimming took off 4 bases at V and 5 bases at J, with 12 bases between the two ends. CDR1 and CDR2 from the germline V gene are LGHDT and YNNKEL (reference sequence). CDR3 protein: CASSRGLPNNEQFF. In DNA form, the CDR3 reads TGTGCCAGCAGCCGGGGACTCCCGAACAATGAGCAGTTCTTC.

This clonotype showed up many times. The rearrangement joins TRBV11-2 to TRBJ2-1; TRBD2 matches 10 bases. The germline V gene has CDR1 SGHAT and CDR2 FQNNGV. This CDR3 comprises 15 residues. With 3 bases clipped from V and 7 bases from J, the junction kept 6 bases outside the gene matches. The CDR3 region is CASSFPAGGGNEQFF. DNA for the CDR3: TGTGCCAGCAGCTTTCCAGCGGGGGGGGGGAATGAGCAGTTCTTC. The full variable domain, completed using reference TRBV11-2 and TRBJ2-1, is EAGVAQSPRYKIIEKRQSVAFWCNPISGHATLYWYQQILGQGPKLLIQFQNNGVVDDSQLPKDRFSAERLKGVDSTLKIQPAKLEDSAVYLCASSFPAGGGNEQFFGPGTRLTVL.

This clonotype showed up just a few times. The rearrangement uses TRBV19 and TRBJ1-6; D call uncertain. This CDR3 has 14 amino acids. Trimming shortened V by 2 bases and J by 4 bases, and 6 bases separated the two germline ends. Germline V gene sequence: CDR1 LNHDA, CDR2 SQIVND (reference sequence). In DNA, the CDR3 is TGTGCCAGTAGTATACGAGGTTATAATTCACCCCTCCACTTT. Its translation is CASSIRGYNSPLHF.

A word on this clonotype: This sequence may be a read error, since a much larger clone differs from it by one base. The V gene is TRBV14, the J gene TRBJ2-1; 11 nucleotides line up with TRBD2. This CDR3 comprises 14 residues. CDR1 is SGHDN and CDR2 is FVKESK in the germline V gene. CDR3 in amino acids: CASSRGLAVNERFF. The CDR3 bases are TGTGCCAGCAGCCGGGGACTAGCGGTTAATGAGCGGTTCTTC.

With regard to this clonotype: This may come from a read error, since a much larger clone is one base off. V is TRBV5-1 and J is TRBJ2-7, with TRBD1 identical over 10 bases. CDR1 and CDR2 (germline): SGHRS, YFSETQ. Trimming removed 1 base from V and 5 bases from J; junction bases left unmatched: 6. CDR3 length: 15 amino acids. CDR3 nucleotides: TGCGCCAGCAGCTTGTCTGGGACAGGGGCGGACGAGCAGTACTTC. As protein: CASSLSGTGADEQYF.

The sample holds many counts of this clonotype. The CDR3 sequence: CSAGGGASISYEQYF. CDR3 DNA: TGCAGTGCTGGGGGTGGAGCCTCCATCTCCTACGAGCAGTACTTC. The chain uses TRBV20-1 and TRBJ2-7; perhaps D is TRBD1 or TRBD2 (5 bases each). The CDR3 extends over 15 amino acids. The V end was cut by 5 bases, the J end by 0 bases, with 17 bases between. Per the germline V gene, CDR1 is DFQATT and CDR2 is SNEGSKA (reference sequence).

This clonotype was counted a few times. This chain links TRBV6-1 with TRBJ1-2; D may be TRBD1 (6 bases). V lost 5 bases, J lost 6 bases, and 16 bases lay in between. This CDR3 has 14 residues. Germline loops: CDR1 MNHNS, CDR2 SASEGT. The CDR3 protein is CASSNVEGGHGYTF. CDR3 nucleotides: TGTGCCAGCAGTAACGTCGAGGGGGGCCATGGCTACACCTTC.

The chain recombines TRBV19 with TRBJ2-7; tentative D call: TRBD2 (6 bases). The CDR3 covers 18 residues. CDR1 is LNHDA, CDR2 SQIVND, per germline (reference sequence). V lost 6 bases to trimming and J lost 0 bases, with 24 bases between them. CDR3 in DNA: TGTGCCAGTAGGCCTCAGCATCTTCTAGCGTCCAGCTCCTACGAGCAGTACTTC. As protein: CASRPQHLLASSSYEQYF. Complete variable domain (other parts from reference TRBV19 and TRBJ2-7): DGGITQSPKYLFRKEGQNVTLSCEQNLNHDAMYWYRQDPGQGLRLIYYSQIVNDFQKGDIAEGYSVSREKKESFPLTVTSAQKNPTAFYLCASRPQHLLASSSYEQYFGPGTRLTVT.

This clonotype came up a few times. The chain combines TRBV7-6 with TRBJ2-7; 9 bases line up with TRBD1. There are 17 residues in the CDR3. The V gene end was trimmed by 6 bases and the J gene end by 2 bases; junction bases not matched to a gene: 14. Germline loops: CDR1 SGHVS, CDR2 FNYEAQ. CDR3 residues: CASRPASGQGSPYEQYF. The CDR3 DNA is TGTGCCAGCAGACCCGCTTCCGGACAGGGGTCCCCCTACGAGCAGTACTTC.

This clonotype was picked up many times. The chain joins TRBV29-1 to TRBJ2-5; maybe TRBD1 (5 bases). The CDR3 length is 14 residues. Between the trimmed V and J ends, which lost 2 bases and 2 bases, there was a span of 12 bases. Germline V gene lookup returns CDR1 SQVTM and CDR2 ANQGSEA. The CDR3 DNA reads as TGCAGCGTTGAAAGGATACAGGCACAAGAGACCCAGTACTTC. The encoded protein is CSVERIQAQETQYF. Together with reference TRBV29-1 and TRBJ2-5, the CDR3 gives the full variable domain: SAVISQKPSRDICQRGTSLTIQCQVDSQVTMMFWYRQQPGQSLTLIATANQGSEATYESGFVIDKFPISRPNLTFSTLTVSNMSPEDSSIYLCSVERIQAQETQYFGPGTRLLVL.

Of note for this clonotype: A much larger clone differs from this one at a single base, so this may be a read error. This chain links TRBV20-1 with TRBJ1-5, with TRBD1 as a possible D gene (5 bases). The CDR3 consists of 12 residues. Germline CDR1 and CDR2: DFQATT and SNEGSKA (reference sequence). Trimming took 4 bases from V and 1 from J, leaving 5 bases between them. CDR3 in DNA: TGCAGTGCTAAGGGGAGCAATCAGCCCCAGCATTTT. It yields the protein CSAKGSNQPQHF.

The chain carries TRBV20-1 and TRBJ2-2; D is perhaps TRBD2 (5 bases). Germline CDR1 DFQATT, CDR2 SNEGSKA (reference sequence). V was shortened by 5 bases and J by 0 bases, with 7 bases between the two germline ends. There are 13 residues in the CDR3. The CDR3 nucleotides are TGCAGTGCTTGCGGGCCGAACACCGGGGAGCTGTTTTTT. As protein: CSACGPNTGELFF.

This clonotype was recorded a few times. The V and J genes are TRBV10-3 and TRBJ2-5, with TRBD1 identical over 9 bases. The CDR3 sequence is 13 residues long. V shed 6 bases, J shed 5 bases, and the junction held 4 bases outside the gene matches. Germline values: CDR1 ENHRY, CDR2 SYGVKD. CDR3 coding DNA: TGTGCCATCAGCCAAGGACAGGGGGAGACCCAGTACTTC. This codes for CAISQGQGETQYF.

The chain's CDR3 is CASSSTVGRNTQYF. CDR3 nucleotides: TGTGCCAGCAGTTCGACCGTGGGCCGGAATACGCAGTATTTT. The V gene is TRBV12-3 or TRBV12-4, the J gene TRBJ2-3; D uncertain. V lost 4 bases, J lost 7 bases, and 15 bases lay in between. The CDR3 has 14 residues.

This clonotype was seen only a few times. The chain uses TRBV5-1 and TRBJ2-5; no reliable D call. V was trimmed by 0 bases and J by 1 base, leaving 10 bases between them. Looked up from germline, CDR1 is SGHRS and CDR2 is YFSETQ. The CDR3 contains 15 residues. CDR3 in amino acids: CASSLVLTGQETQYF. The CDR3 DNA reads TGCGCCAGCAGCTTGGTTCTAACCGGCCAAGAGACCCAGTACTTC.